This TCR beta chain was sequenced in a study of T cells in Graves' hyperthyroidism and ophthalmopathy. Over 18 months, lack of ophthalmopathy progression marked Graves' hyperthyroidism as stable. Of note for this clonotype: A junction end diverges from the germline sequence, so it may reflect a read error.

Amplification yielded TCR beta CDR3 regions, with RNA transcripts as the source. An initial round of RT-PCR targeting the TCR CDR3 relied on the HTBI primer set. TCRdb analysed the multiplex PCR reads with MiXCR anew, one entry per CDR3 protein. Here the sample spans 560,000 or so distinct CDR3 sequences, roughly 50% being singletons. The sample taken for sequencing was peripheral blood or thyroid tissue (not recorded which). This clonotype originated in a woman in her late teens or twenties with Graves' hyperthyroidism.

The DNA of the CDR3 is TGCGCCAGCAGCCGCGGGGGGACCCAGTACTTC. This gives the protein CASSRGGTQYF. The chain employs TRBV7-9 and TRBJ2-5, with 7 bases matching TRBD2. Per germline, CDR1 SEHNR and CDR2 FQNEAQ (reference sequence). This CDR3 is 11 amino acids long.